These T cell receptor beta chains were read from a single sample in a study of T cell responses to AZD1222 COVID-19 vaccine. The table came from immunoSEQ multiplex PCR; TCRdb's copy has only in-frame clones and leaves some out. This table has roughly 67,000 clones, 80% to 90% appearing once. The sequencing here drew on peripheral blood, taken 28 days after the second AZD1222 dose. These receptors all come from an adult who received the AZD1222 COVID-19 vaccine. The CDR3 runs from the conserved cysteine through the conserved F or W. D genes are given only for firm matches. Size tells how often a clone was seen (once, few, many) or the class of an expanded clone, and some rows leave it out.

>TRBV27|NA|NA|TRBJ1-6
CASSAIPSPLHF
TGTGCCAGCAGTGCAATCCCCTCACCCCTCCACTTT
>TRBV19|NA|NA|TRBJ2-5
CASSIVSSVETQYF
TGTGCCAGTAGTATAGTTTCCAGCGTGGAGACCCAGTACTTC
>TRBV19|NA|NA|TRBJ2-7
CASSSGYYEQYF
TGTGCCAGTAGTAGTGGGTATTACGAGCAGTACTTC
>TRBV4-1|once|NA|TRBJ1-2
CASSQDRTEYGYTF
TGCGCCAGCAGCCAAGACAGGACAGAGTATGGCTACACCTTC
>TRBV19|NA|NA|TRBJ1-2
CASSLRVRDYGYTF
TGTGCCAGTAGTTTGAGGGTACGGGACTATGGCTACACCTTC
>TRBV28|NA|NA|TRBJ1-2
CASSLDSLYGYTF
TGTGCCAGCAGTCTTGACAGCCTCTATGGCTACACCTTC
>TRBV15|few|TRBD1|TRBJ2-6
CATSRDGTGSGANVLTF
TGTGCCACCAGCAGAGATGGGACAGGTTCTGGGGCCAACGTCCTGACTTTC
>TRBV3-1/TRBV3-2|NA|NA|TRBJ2-7
CASSQDFDEQYF
TGTGCCAGCAGCCAAGACTTTGACGAGCAGTACTTC
>TRBV6-5|NA|NA|TRBJ2-3
CASSYSRERGTDTQYF
TGTGCCAGCAGTTACTCACGGGAGAGGGGGACAGATACGCAGTATTTT
>TRBV19|NA|NA|TRBJ1-1
CASSMNLNMNTEAFF
TGTGCCAGTAGTATGAACCTGAACATGAACACTGAAGCTTTCTTT
>TRBV19|NA|NA|TRBJ1-3
CASSIGRAGNTIYF
TGTGCCAGTAGTATCGGCAGGGCAGGAAACACCATATATTTT
>TRBV9|NA|TRBD2|TRBJ2-7
CASSLGLAAYEQYF
TGTGCCAGCAGCCTGGGACTAGCAGCCTACGAGCAGTACTTC
>TRBV14|NA|TRBD1|TRBJ2-1
CASSLQGYEQFF
TGTGCCAGCAGCCTACAGGGGTATGAGCAGTTCTTC
>TRBV20-1|NA|NA|TRBJ2-1
CSAREVNEQFF
TGCAGTGCTAGGGAGGTCAATGAGCAGTTCTTC
>TRBV5-1|NA|NA|TRBJ1-2
CASSPQGDGYTF
TGCGCCAGCAGCCCGCAGGGAGATGGCTACACCTTC
>TRBV10-2|NA|NA|TRBJ1-3
CASGGSTLRSSGNTIYF
TGCGCCAGCGGAGGATCTACGCTGCGCTCCTCTGGAAACACCATATATTTT
>TRBV28|NA|NA|TRBJ1-2
CASSTGPYGYTF
TGTGCCAGCAGTACAGGACCTTATGGCTACACCTTC
>TRBV7-2|NA|NA|TRBJ2-7
CASSSPGWNPYEQYF
TGTGCCAGCAGCTCCCCGGGGTGGAACCCCTACGAGCAGTACTTC
>TRBV27|NA|NA|TRBJ1-1
CASSLFGPRAEAFF
TGTGCCAGCAGTTTATTCGGCCCTCGGGCTGAAGCTTTCTTT
>TRBV2|NA|NA|TRBJ1-6
CASRRGRGASNSPLHF
TGTGCCAGCAGGAGGGGTCGGGGGGCCTCGAATTCACCCCTCCACTTT
>TRBV7-2|NA|NA|TRBJ2-6
CASSLERPGAGANVLTF
TGTGCCAGCAGCTTAGAGCGGCCAGGGGCTGGGGCCAACGTCCTGACTTTC
>TRBV19|NA|TRBD2|TRBJ2-7
CASSLGTSGSYEQYF
TGTGCCAGTAGTCTCGGGACTAGCGGGAGCTACGAGCAGTACTTC
>TRBV24-1|NA|NA|TRBJ2-1
CATRGTSPQEQFF
TGTGCCACCAGGGGGACTTCCCCCCAGGAGCAGTTCTTC
>TRBV4-3|NA|NA|TRBJ1-5
CASSQVFRTNQPQHF
TGCGCCAGCAGCCAAGTATTCAGAACCAATCAGCCCCAGCATTTT
>TRBV2|NA|NA|TRBJ1-2
CASSVQGDGGYTF
TGTGCCAGCAGTGTACAGGGTGACGGTGGCTACACCTTC
>TRBV5-8|NA|NA|TRBJ2-3
CASSFGTGSTDTQYF
TGTGCCAGCAGCTTTGGGACTGGGAGCACAGATACGCAGTATTTT